What follows is one T cell receptor beta chain and its context. This sample is drawn from a study of cytomegalovirus exposure and HLA in healthy donors. With 60 Vbeta and 13 Jbeta primers, the PCR was carried out. Sequencing was performed with immunoSEQ multiplex PCR; in TCRdb, only in-frame clones are kept and a portion is missing. The data show 140,000 to 150,000 clones, 65% to 85% seen once. The CDR3 is 14 residues long. V gave up 5 bases and J gave up 2 bases, with 13 bases separating them. The germline V gene encodes CDR1 LNHDA and CDR2 SQIVND (reference sequence). Sequencing was carried out using PBMCs. This chain joins TRBV19 and TRBJ2-7, with a weak D call TRBD1 (5 bases). The clonotype comes from a male donor in good health and CMV-seronegative. The DNA for the CDR3 is TGTGCCAGTAGTCCAACAGGACGAACCTACGAGCAGTACTTC. Amino acids: CASSPTGRTYEQYF.